This TCR beta chain stems from a study of OX40 agonist ivuxolimab in advanced cancers. Study-level background: The patients received agonistic anti-OX40 (CD134) antibody ivuxolimab.

Here immunoSEQ multiplex PCR was the method, and the copy in TCRdb shows in-frame clones only, minus some. The sample gives tens of thousands of clones, approximately 91% of which show up once; approximately 0.3% is in the top ten. The CDR3 length is 12 residues. From germline, CDR1 is KGHSH and CDR2 LQKENI. With 3 bases clipped from V and 8 bases from J, the junction kept 3 bases outside the gene matches. A few counts support this clone. V gene TRBV18 combines with J gene TRBJ1-1; 7 bases align to TRBD1. This receptor was obtained from an adult with an advanced solid tumor such as melanoma, head and neck, liver or kidney cancer. The material sequenced was CD4+ or CD8+ T cells sorted from blood, taken in a trial of the OX40 agonist ivuxolimab. As DNA, the CDR3 is TGTGCCAGCTCACCTCAGACAGGGGAAGCTTTCTTT. Translating gives CASSPQTGEAFF.